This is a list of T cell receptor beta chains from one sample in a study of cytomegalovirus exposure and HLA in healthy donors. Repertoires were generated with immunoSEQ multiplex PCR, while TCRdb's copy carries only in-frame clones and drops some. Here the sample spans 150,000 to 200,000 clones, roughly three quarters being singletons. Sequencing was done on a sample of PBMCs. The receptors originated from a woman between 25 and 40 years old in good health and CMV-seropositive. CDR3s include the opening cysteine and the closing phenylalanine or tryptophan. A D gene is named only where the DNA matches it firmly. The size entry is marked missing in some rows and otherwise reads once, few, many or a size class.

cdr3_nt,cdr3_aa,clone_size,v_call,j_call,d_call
TGTGCCAGCAGTGTTAGCGGGGGGGCCGGTGAGCAGTTCTTC,CASSVSGGAGEQFF,once,TRBV2,TRBJ2-1,TRBD2
TGTGCCAGCAGCTTACTAGCGGGGGGGCAGACCCAGTACTTC,CASSLLAGGQTQYF,NA,TRBV7-9,TRBJ2-5,TRBD2
TGTGCCAGCAGCTTTCGGACAGGTTGGGGAGGCTACACCTTC,CASSFRTGWGGYTF,NA,TRBV5-6,TRBJ1-2,TRBD1
TGTGCCAGCAGTTTGTGGGGCAGCAAAACAGATACGCAGTATTTT,CASSLWGSKTDTQYF,NA,TRBV28,TRBJ2-3,NA
TGTGCCAGCAGTGTTGACAGGGGGCGGGGCTACACCTTC,CASSVDRGRGYTF,NA,TRBV25-1,TRBJ1-2,TRBD1
TGTGCCAGCAGTTACGTTCGGACACCCGTGGTGTTTTTT,CASSYVRTPVVFF,NA,TRBV6-5,TRBJ1-4,NA
TGTGCCAGCAGCCTTCGGACTTATAATTCACCCCTCCACTTT,CASSLRTYNSPLHF,NA,TRBV7-8,TRBJ1-6,NA
TGTGCTAGTGGGTCCGAGGGTATTGAGCAGTTCTTC,CASGSEGIEQFF,NA,TRBV12-5,TRBJ2-1,NA
TGTGCCAGCAGTTTCCTAGCGGGGGGCAATGAGCAGTTCTTC,CASSFLAGGNEQFF,NA,TRBV6-6,TRBJ2-1,TRBD2
TGTGCCAGCAGCTTAGCGCATGGGAGTGAGCAGTACTTC,CASSLAHGSEQYF,few,TRBV11-1,TRBJ2-7,NA
TGTGCCAGCAGTGACGACAGGAACACTGAAGCTTTCTTT,CASSDDRNTEAFF,NA,TRBV6-5,TRBJ1-1,NA
TGTGCCAGCAGCTCAGCCGGGGAGCTGTTTTTT,CASSSAGELFF,NA,TRBV5-4,TRBJ2-2,NA
TGTGCCAGCAGTTACTCGGGCGGAAGGCCCCAGGGGAAACTGTTTTTT,CASSYSGGRPQGKLFF,once,TRBV6-5,TRBJ1-4,NA
TGTGCCAGCAGTGCCGGAGACGGGGAGCTGTTTTTT,CASSAGDGELFF,NA,TRBV7-8,TRBJ2-2,NA
TGTGCCAGCAGTTCCCCAGGAGGTAGGGACGAGCAGTACTTC,CASSSPGGRDEQYF,NA,TRBV28,TRBJ2-7,NA
TGTGCCAGCAGTTTATCGAAGGCGGTAGCCCGAGGGAATTCACCCCTCCACTTT,CASSLSKAVARGNSPLHF,NA,TRBV27,TRBJ1-6,NA